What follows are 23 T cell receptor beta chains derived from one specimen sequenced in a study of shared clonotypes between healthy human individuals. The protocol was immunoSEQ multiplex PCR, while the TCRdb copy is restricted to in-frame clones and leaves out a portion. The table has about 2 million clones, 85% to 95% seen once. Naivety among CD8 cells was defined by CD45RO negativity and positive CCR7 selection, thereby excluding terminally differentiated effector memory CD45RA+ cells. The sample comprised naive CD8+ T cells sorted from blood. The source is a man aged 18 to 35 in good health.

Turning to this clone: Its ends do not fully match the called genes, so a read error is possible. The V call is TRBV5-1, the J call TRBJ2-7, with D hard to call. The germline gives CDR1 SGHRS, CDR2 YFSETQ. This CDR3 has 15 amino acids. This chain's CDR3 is CASSFASGSSYEQYF. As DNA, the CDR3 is TGTGCCAGCAGCTTTGCGTCAGGCAGCTCCTACGAGCAGTACTTC.

The DNA of the CDR3 is TGTGCCAGCAGCTTAGCGTTGACTCCTAAGCATCAGCCCCAGCATTTT. This encodes CASSLALTPKHQPQHF. The chain uses TRBV7-2 and TRBJ1-5; D is unclear. V was shortened by 0 bases and J by 5 bases, with 14 bases between the two germline ends. This CDR3 spans 16 amino acids. In germline, CDR1 is SGHTA, CDR2 FQGNSA.

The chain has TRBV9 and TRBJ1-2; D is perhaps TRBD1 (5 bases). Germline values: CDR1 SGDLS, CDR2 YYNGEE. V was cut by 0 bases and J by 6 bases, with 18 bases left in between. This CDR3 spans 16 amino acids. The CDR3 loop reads CASSVGAGSYIDGYTF. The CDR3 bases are TGTGCCAGCAGCGTAGGCGCAGGGAGCTATATAGATGGCTACACCTTC.

DNA of the CDR3: TGTGCCAGCAGTGAAGGGGATGCCCGCTACAATGAGCAGTTCTTC. This sequence encodes CASSEGDARYNEQFF. The V gene is TRBV6-1, the J gene TRBJ2-1; D ambiguous. CDR3 length equals 15 residues. CDR1 is MNHNS, CDR2 SASEGT, per germline. Trimming removed 1 base at V and 3 bases at J, with 10 bases between.

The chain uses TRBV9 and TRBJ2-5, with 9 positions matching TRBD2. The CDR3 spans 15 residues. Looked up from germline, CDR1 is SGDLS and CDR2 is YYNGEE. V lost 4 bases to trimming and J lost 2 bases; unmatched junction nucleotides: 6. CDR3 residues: CASSPGTSQQETQYF. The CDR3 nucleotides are TGTGCCAGCAGCCCCGGGACTAGCCAACAAGAGACCCAGTACTTC.

In nucleotides, the CDR3 is TGCAGCGTGCTAGCGGGAGGTACCGGGGAGCTGTTTTTT. Translated: CSVLAGGTGELFF. V usage is TRBV29-1 and J usage is TRBJ2-2, with 11 bases identical to TRBD2. Germline V gives CDR1 SQVTM, CDR2 ANQGSEA. The CDR3 contains 13 residues. With V trimmed by 6 bases and J by 5 bases, 2 bases remained unmatched.

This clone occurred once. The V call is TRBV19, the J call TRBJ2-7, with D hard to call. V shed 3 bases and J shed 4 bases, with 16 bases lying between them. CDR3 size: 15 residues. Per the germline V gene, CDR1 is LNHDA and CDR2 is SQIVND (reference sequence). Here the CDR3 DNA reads TGTGCCAGTAGTATCCGCCCCGCCGATTTGTACGAGCAGTACTTC. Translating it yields CASSIRPADLYEQYF.

The CDR3 protein is CASSVEPSGSNADTQYF. The CDR3 DNA follows: TGTGCCAGCAGCGTAGAGCCTAGCGGGAGTAACGCAGATACGCAGTATTTT. The chain combines TRBV9 with TRBJ2-3; 10 positions match TRBD2. V shed 0 bases and J 4 bases; nucleotides not matched to a gene: 8. Germline CDR1 and CDR2: SGDLS and YYNGEE. The CDR3 totals 17 residues.

The CDR3 DNA is TGTGCCAGCAGTTACGCGGGACAGGCGGGTGGCTACACCTTC. As protein: CASSYAGQAGGYTF. This sequence joins TRBV6-5 and TRBJ1-2; 8 nucleotides agree with TRBD1. J lost 7 bases, V lost 2 bases, and 6 bases had no gene match. Germline V gene data show CDR1 as MNHEY and CDR2 as SVGAGI. CDR3 length: 14 amino acids.

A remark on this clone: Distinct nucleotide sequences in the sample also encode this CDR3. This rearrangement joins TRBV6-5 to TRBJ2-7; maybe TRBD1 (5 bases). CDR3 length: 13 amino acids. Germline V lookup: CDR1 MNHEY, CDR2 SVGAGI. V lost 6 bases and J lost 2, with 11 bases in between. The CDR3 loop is CASSQGLAYEQYF. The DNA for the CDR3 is TGTGCCAGCAGCCAGGGCCTAGCCTACGAGCAGTACTTC.

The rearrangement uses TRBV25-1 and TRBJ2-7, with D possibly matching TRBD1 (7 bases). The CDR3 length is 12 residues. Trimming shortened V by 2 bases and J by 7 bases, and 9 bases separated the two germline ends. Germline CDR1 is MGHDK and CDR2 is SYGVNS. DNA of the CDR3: TGTGCCAGCAGTGAAGCAGGGGGGGAGCAGTACTTC. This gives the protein CASSEAGGEQYF.

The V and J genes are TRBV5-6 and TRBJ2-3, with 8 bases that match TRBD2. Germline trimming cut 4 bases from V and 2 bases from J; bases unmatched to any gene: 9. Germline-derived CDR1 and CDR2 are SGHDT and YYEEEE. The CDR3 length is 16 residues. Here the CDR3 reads CASSHPGGVHTDTQYF. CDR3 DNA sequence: TGTGCCAGCAGCCACCCGGGAGGGGTCCACACAGATACGCAGTATTTT.

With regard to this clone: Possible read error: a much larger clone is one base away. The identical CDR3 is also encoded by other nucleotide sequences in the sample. CDR3 in DNA: TGTGCCTGGACCCTTAGAGGTAGTAATCAGCCCCAGCATTTT. Amino acids: CAWTLRGSNQPQHF. The rearrangement links TRBV30 to TRBJ1-5; D is uncertain. The CDR3 covers 14 residues. Per the germline V gene, CDR1 is GTSNPN and CDR2 is SVGIG (reference sequence). The germline V and J ends were trimmed by 4 bases and 4 bases, with 14 bases remaining between them.

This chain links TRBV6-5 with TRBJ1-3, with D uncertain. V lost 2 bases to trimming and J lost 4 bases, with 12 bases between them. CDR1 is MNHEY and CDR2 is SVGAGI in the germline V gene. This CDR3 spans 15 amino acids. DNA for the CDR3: TGTGCCAGCAGTTACGCTCGGACGGTGGGAAACACCATATATTTT. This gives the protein CASSYARTVGNTIYF.

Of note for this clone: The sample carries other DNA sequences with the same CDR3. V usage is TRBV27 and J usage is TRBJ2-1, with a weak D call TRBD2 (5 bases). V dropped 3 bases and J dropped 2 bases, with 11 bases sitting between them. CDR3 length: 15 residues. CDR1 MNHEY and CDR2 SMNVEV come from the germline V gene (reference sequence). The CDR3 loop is CASSLSRGPYNEQFF. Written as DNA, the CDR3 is TGTGCCAGCAGTTTGTCCAGAGGGCCCTACAATGAGCAGTTCTTC.

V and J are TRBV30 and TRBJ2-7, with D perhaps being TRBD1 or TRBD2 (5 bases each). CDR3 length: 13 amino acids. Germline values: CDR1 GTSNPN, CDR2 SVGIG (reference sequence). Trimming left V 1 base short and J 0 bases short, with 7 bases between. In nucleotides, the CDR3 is TGTGCCTGGAGTGGGGACGGCTCCTACGAGCAGTACTTC. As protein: CAWSGDGSYEQYF.

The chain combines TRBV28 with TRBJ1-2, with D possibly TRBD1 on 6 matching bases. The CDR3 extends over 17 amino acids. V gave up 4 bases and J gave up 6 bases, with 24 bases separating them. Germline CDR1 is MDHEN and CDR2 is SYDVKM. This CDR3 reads CASSSPTEAYRVHGYTF. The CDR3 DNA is TGTGCCAGCAGTTCCCCTACAGAAGCGTACAGGGTCCATGGCTACACCTTC.

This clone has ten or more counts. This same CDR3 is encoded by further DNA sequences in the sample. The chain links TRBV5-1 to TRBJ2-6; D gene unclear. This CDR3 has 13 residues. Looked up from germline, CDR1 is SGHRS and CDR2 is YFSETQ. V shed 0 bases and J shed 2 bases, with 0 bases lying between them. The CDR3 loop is CASSLAGANVLTF. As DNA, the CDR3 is TGCGCCAGCAGCTTGGCTGGGGCCAACGTCCTGACTTTC.

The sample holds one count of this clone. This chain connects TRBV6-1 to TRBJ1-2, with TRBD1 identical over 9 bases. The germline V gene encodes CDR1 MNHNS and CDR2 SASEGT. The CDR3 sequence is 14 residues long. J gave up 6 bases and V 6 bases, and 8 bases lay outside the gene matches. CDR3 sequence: CASRIQGALHGYTF. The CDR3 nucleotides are TGTGCCAGCAGAATACAGGGGGCGCTACATGGCTACACCTTC.

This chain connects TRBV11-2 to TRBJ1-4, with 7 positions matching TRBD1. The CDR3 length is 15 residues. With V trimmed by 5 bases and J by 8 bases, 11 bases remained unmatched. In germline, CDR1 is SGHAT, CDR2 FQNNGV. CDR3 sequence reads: CASSDRTGRREKLFF. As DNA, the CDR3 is TGTGCCAGCAGCGACCGGACAGGTCGTCGGGAAAAACTGTTTTTT.

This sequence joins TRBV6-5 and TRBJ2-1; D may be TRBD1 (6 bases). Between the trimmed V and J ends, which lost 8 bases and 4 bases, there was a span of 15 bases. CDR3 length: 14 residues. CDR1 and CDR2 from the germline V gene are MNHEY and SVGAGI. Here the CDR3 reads CASGTTGTYNEQFF. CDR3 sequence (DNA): TGTGCCAGCGGGACGACAGGAACATACAATGAGCAGTTCTTC.

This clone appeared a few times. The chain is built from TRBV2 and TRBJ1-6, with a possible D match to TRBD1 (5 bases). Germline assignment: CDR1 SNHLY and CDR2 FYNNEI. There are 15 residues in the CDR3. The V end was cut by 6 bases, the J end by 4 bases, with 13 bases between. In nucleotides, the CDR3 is TGTGCCAGCAGCTGGGGGAACGTATATAATTCACCCCTCCACTTT. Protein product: CASSWGNVYNSPLHF.

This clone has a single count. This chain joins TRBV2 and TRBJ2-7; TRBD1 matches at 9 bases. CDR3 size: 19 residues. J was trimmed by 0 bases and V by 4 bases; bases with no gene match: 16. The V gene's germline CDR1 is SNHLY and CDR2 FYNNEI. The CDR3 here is CASSVRRDRVSQGSYEQYF. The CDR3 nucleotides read TGTGCCAGCAGTGTGAGAAGGGACAGGGTTTCCCAAGGCTCCTACGAGCAGTACTTC.